This T cell receptor (beta chain) was identified during a study of OX40 agonist ivuxolimab in advanced cancers. For the study at large: Age averaged around 59 years (range about 20 to 80), and around 78% were male. The study reported partial responses in three patients: one hepatocellular carcinoma, two cutaneous melanoma.

Profiling relied on immunoSEQ multiplex PCR, and the TCRdb table lists in-frame clones only, not all of them. The sample carries more than 65,000 clones, 70% to 90% recorded once. The cohort excluded patients with autoimmune disease history or systemic immunosuppression. The CDR3 spans 16 residues. CDR1 and CDR2 from the germline V gene are MGHRA and YSYEKL. V shed 4 bases and J 8 bases; nucleotides not matched to a gene: 10. The sample here was CD4+ or CD8+ T cells sorted from blood, taken in a trial of the OX40 agonist ivuxolimab. V and J are TRBV4-1 and TRBJ2-1; 11 bases agree with TRBD1. This sequence originates from an adult with an advanced solid tumor such as melanoma, head and neck, liver or kidney cancer. The CDR3 coding sequence is TGCGCCAGCAGCCGAGGGGACAGGGGGTGGTTTGATGAGCAGTTCTTC. It codes for CASSRGDRGWFDEQFF.